Below are 24 T cell receptor beta chains sequenced from a single sample in a study of regulatory T cells in long-lasting Graves disease. Arm-PCR of CDR3 regions with iRepertoire HTBI primers generated TCR beta libraries. TCRdb independently ran MiXCR on the multiplex PCR reads; one entry per CDR3 protein. Among nearly 350,000 distinct CDR3 sequences listed, 15% to 20% were seen once. Time point noted: persistent/refractory GD, antithyroid drugs over 5 years with positive TRAb. Extracted RNA from PBMCs served as the source of the TCR library. Sequences were derived from peripheral blood mononuclear cells (PBMCs), sampled when the disease was refractory, from a patient treated with antithyroid drugs. The receptors were gathered from a female donor with Graves disease.

CDR3 in amino acids: CASVGGAGIRGETQYF. The DNA for the CDR3 is TGTGCCAGCGTAGGGGGAGCGGGAATAAGAGGGGAGACCCAGTACTTC. The J gene is TRBJ2-5, the V gene TRBV7-3, with D possibly being TRBD2 (7 bases). The CDR3 is 16 residues long. V lost 8 bases to trimming and J lost 5 bases, with 24 bases between them. Looked up from germline, CDR1 is SGHTA and CDR2 is FQGTGA.

This clonotype has only a few counts. The rearrangement links TRBV4-3 to TRBJ1-2; 7 bases are a match to TRBD1. Germline CDR1 is LGHNA and CDR2 is YSLEER. The CDR3 is 17 amino acids. The V and J ends lost 0 bases and 0 bases, in that order; junction bases with no gene match: 7. CDR3 amino acids: CASSQDPDRVANYGYTF. DNA of the CDR3: TGCGCCAGCAGCCAAGACCCTGACAGGGTAGCTAACTATGGCTACACCTTC.

In its sample, this clonotype was seen many times. CDR3 nucleotide sequence: TGTGCCAGCAGCTCCCTCGGGGGCGGGAGAAGGGGAAACGAGCAGTACTTC. Its protein product is CASSSLGGGRRGNEQYF. This chain links TRBV6-1 with TRBJ2-7; weak D call: TRBD2 (7 bases). Germline CDR1 reads MNHNS; CDR2 reads SASEGT. Trimming left V 6 bases short and J 5 bases short, with 26 bases between. This CDR3 spans 17 amino acids.

DNA of the CDR3: TGTGCCAGCAGCTTAGATGTACCGGGCACTGAAGCTTTCTTT. Amino acids: CASSLDVPGTEAFF. The genes are TRBV7-9 and TRBJ1-1, with D uncertain. This CDR3 is 14 amino acids long. CDR1 is SEHNR and CDR2 is FQNEAQ in the germline V gene (reference sequence). V gave up 1 base and J gave up 4 bases, with 10 bases separating them. The full variable domain, with the rest looked up from reference TRBV7-9 and TRBJ1-1, is DTGVSQNPRHKITKRGQNVTFRCDPISEHNRLYWYRQTLGQGPEFLTYFQNEAQLEKSRLLSDRFSAERPKGSFSTLEIQRTEQGDSAMYLCASSLDVPGTEAFFGQGTRLTVV.

Many counts were recorded for this clonotype. The chain combines TRBV28 with TRBJ1-2; no clear D gene. The V gene's germline CDR1 is MDHEN and CDR2 SYDVKM. The V end was cut by 2 bases, the J end by 4 bases, with 14 bases between. The CDR3 is 15 residues long. CDR3 nucleotide sequence: TGTGCCAGCAGTTTAGTGGGAATCTTGGGCTATGGCTACACCTTC. Its protein product is CASSLVGILGYGYTF.

The gene calls are TRBV19 and TRBJ2-7; 7 positions agree with TRBD2. Trimming removed 1 base from V and 4 bases from J; junction bases left unmatched: 13. Germline V CDR1 and CDR2: LNHDA, SQIVND (reference sequence). CDR3 length: 17 residues. The CDR3 region has the DNA TGTGCCAGTAGTATAGGGTCAGCCGGACTAGTAGGGTACGAGCAGTACTTC. Protein product: CASSIGSAGLVGYEQYF.

The CDR3 is CASGLVSTFQAFF. The DNA of the CDR3 is TGTGCTAGTGGTTTGGTATCGACATTCCAAGCTTTCTTT. The rearrangement joins TRBV12-5 to TRBJ1-1; D gene unclear. This CDR3 region has 13 residues. Germline V CDR1 and CDR2: LGHNT, FRNRAP. The V gene lost 0 bases and the J gene lost 9 bases, with 11 bases spanning the gap.

In this sample, this clonotype turned up many times. This rearrangement joins TRBV28 to TRBJ2-7; D gene uncertain. The CDR3 consists of 11 residues. Germline V lookup: CDR1 MDHEN, CDR2 SYDVKM. V was cut by 5 bases and J by 4 bases, with 6 bases left in between. The CDR3 spells CASSTDYEQYF. In nucleotides, the CDR3 is TGTGCCAGCAGTACCGATTACGAGCAGTACTTC.

This clonotype showed up many times. The chain couples TRBV11-2 to TRBJ1-2, with 7 bases matching TRBD1. The CDR3 covers 15 residues. The J segment lost 5 bases and the V segment lost 5 bases, leaving 11 bases of the junction unmatched. The V gene's germline CDR1 is SGHAT and CDR2 FQNNGV. The CDR3: CASSRSRDSVYGYTF. The CDR3 DNA reads TGTGCCAGCAGCCGGTCCCGGGACAGTGTATATGGCTACACCTTC.

This clonotype was detected a few times. J is TRBJ2-7 and V is TRBV10-3, with TRBD1 identical over 10 bases. Germline V gene lookup returns CDR1 ENHRY and CDR2 SYGVKD. This CDR3 has 17 amino acids. Germline trimming cut 0 bases from V and 0 bases from J; bases unmatched to any gene: 5. DNA for the CDR3: TGTGCCATCAGTGAGTCGGGAGGGACAGGGGACTCCTACGAGCAGTACTTC. This sequence encodes CAISESGGTGDSYEQYF.

This chain's CDR3 is CASSIRVPNGYTF. For the CDR3, the DNA is TGTGCCAGTAGTATCAGGGTCCCCAATGGCTACACCTTC. The chain couples TRBV19 to TRBJ1-2; D is possibly TRBD1 (5 bases). Germline loops: CDR1 LNHDA, CDR2 SQIVND (reference sequence). The CDR3 loop spans 13 amino acids. V was pared by 3 bases and J by 6 bases, with 11 bases between.

The gene calls are TRBV4-3 and TRBJ2-7; the match to TRBD1 covers 9 bases. The length of the CDR3 is 17 residues. V gave up 1 base and J gave up 2 bases; unmatched junction bases: 9. Germline V gives CDR1 LGHNA, CDR2 YSLEER. The CDR3 sequence: CASSQGVPGQGAYEQYF. CDR3 sequence (DNA): TGCGCCAGCAGCCAAGGGGTACCGGGACAGGGCGCCTACGAGCAGTACTTC.

This clonotype was picked up many times. The V gene is TRBV3-1, the J gene TRBJ1-6; D is undetermined. In germline, CDR1 is LGHDT, CDR2 YNNKEL (reference sequence). V dropped 4 bases and J dropped 16 bases, with 14 bases sitting between them. The CDR3 contains 12 residues. CDR3 in amino acids: CASSPRPGLLHF. The DNA for the CDR3 is TGTGCCAGCAGCCCCCGCCCGGGATTACTCCACTTT.

The chain combines TRBV10-3 with TRBJ1-1; D remains ambiguous. The germline V gene has CDR1 ENHRY and CDR2 SYGVKD. This CDR3 contains 13 residues. The ends were cut back, 3 bases at V and 4 bases at J, with 9 bases in the middle. The DNA of the CDR3 is TGTGCCATCAGTGAACGGGTGGGCACTGAAGCTTTCTTT. This gives the protein CAISERVGTEAFF.

This clonotype was observed a single time. This chain connects TRBV7-8 to TRBJ2-3, with TRBD2 matching 9 bases. Losses at the gene ends were 1 base for V and 8 bases for J; bases not matched to a gene: 7. CDR3 length equals 15 residues. Germline V gene lookup returns CDR1 SGHVS and CDR2 FQNEAQ. This CDR3 is CASSLGRGGPGTQYF. In DNA, the CDR3 is TGTGCCAGCAGCTTAGGGCGGGGGGGACCCGGTACGCAGTATTTT.

This clonotype was counted between two and nine times. The gene calls are TRBV20-1 and TRBJ1-5; no definite D call. V lost 1 base to trimming and J lost 3 bases, with 10 bases between them. Germline lookup yields CDR1 DFQATT and CDR2 SNEGSKA (reference sequence). The CDR3 extends over 14 amino acids. This chain's CDR3 is CSARAEGLNQPQHF. The CDR3 nucleotides read TGCAGTGCTAGAGCAGAAGGGCTCAATCAGCCCCAGCATTTT.

In its sample, this clonotype was seen many times. The chain links TRBV12-3 or TRBV12-4 to TRBJ1-1; 7 bases map to TRBD1. Trimming at V came to 5 bases and at J to 6 bases, leaving 12 bases not matched to a gene. The CDR3 loop spans 15 amino acids. In nucleotides, the CDR3 is TGTGCCAGCAGTCTAAGACAGGGAAGAAGGTCTGAAGCTTTCTTT. It yields the protein CASSLRQGRRSEAFF.

There are many counts of this clonotype. The V gene is TRBV6-2 or TRBV6-3, the J gene TRBJ1-5, with D tentatively TRBD1 (5 bases). Germline V lookup: CDR1 MNHEY, CDR2 SVGEGT. V dropped 5 bases and J dropped 4 bases, with 12 bases sitting between them. CDR3 length: 14 residues. CDR3 sequence: CASSDWGGNQPQHF. DNA for the CDR3: TGTGCCAGCAGTGACTGGGGGGGGAATCAGCCCCAGCATTTT.

V usage is TRBV10-3 and J usage is TRBJ2-7; TRBD1 matches 9 bases. CDR3 length: 16 amino acids. The V gene end was trimmed by 2 bases and the J gene end by 4 bases; junction bases not matched to a gene: 9. CDR1 and CDR2 from the germline V gene are ENHRY and SYGVKD. In DNA, the CDR3 is TGTGCCATCAGTGAGGTAACAGGACAGGGGTATTACGAGCAGTACTTC. This codes for CAISEVTGQGYYEQYF.

At least ten counts were recorded for this clonotype. This chain uses TRBV11-3 with TRBJ2-5, with 14 nucleotides matching TRBD2. The germline V gene has CDR1 SGHNT and CDR2 YENEEA. J was trimmed by 5 bases and V by 5 bases; bases with no gene match: 7. The CDR3 is 16 amino acids. The CDR3 spells CASSPRLAGGHETQYF. CDR3 nucleotide sequence: TGTGCCAGCAGCCCAAGACTAGCGGGGGGGCATGAGACCCAGTACTTC.

The genes are TRBV7-2 and TRBJ2-7, with D possibly being TRBD1 (5 bases). Between the trimmed V and J ends, which lost 6 bases and 6 bases, there was a span of 21 bases. CDR1 is SGHTA, CDR2 FQGNSA, per germline. The CDR3 runs to 15 residues. CDR3: CASSYTGSGALEQYF. The CDR3 region has the DNA TGTGCCAGCAGTTATACAGGCTCTGGGGCTCTCGAGCAGTACTTC.

This clonotype was recorded a few times. The genes are TRBV28 and TRBJ1-1; 8 positions match TRBD1. Germline values: CDR1 MDHEN, CDR2 SYDVKM. CDR3 length equals 15 residues. The V segment lost 1 base and the J segment 3 bases; nucleotides outside the gene matches: 4. CDR3 bases: TGTGCCAGCAGTTTATCAGGGGGCCGGGACACTGAAGCTTTCTTT. Encoded protein: CASSLSGGRDTEAFF.

The chain combines TRBV19 with TRBJ2-7; D remains unclear. This CDR3 region has 15 residues. Germline V gene data show CDR1 as LNHDA and CDR2 as SQIVND (reference sequence). Trimming took 2 bases from V and 3 from J, leaving 14 bases between them. This CDR3 reads CASSILPIPVYEQYF. For the CDR3, the DNA is TGTGCCAGTAGTATACTACCGATTCCGGTCTACGAGCAGTACTTC.

This clonotype was detected many times. The chain employs TRBV24-1 and TRBJ1-5; D perhaps matches TRBD1 (5 bases). Germline V lookup: CDR1 KGHDR, CDR2 SFDVKD. CDR3 size: 17 residues. The V end lost 4 bases, the J end lost 0 bases, and 15 bases lay between the germline ends. The CDR3, as DNA: TGTGCCACCAGTGACTCCACCGGGACGGATAGCAATCAGCCCCAGCATTTT. It is translated as CATSDSTGTDSNQPQHF.